The 26 T cell receptor beta chains below all came from one sample that was sequenced in a study of shared clonotypes between healthy human individuals. The method was immunoSEQ multiplex PCR; TCRdb's version includes in-frame clones alone and lacks a portion of them. There are under 1,900,000 clones in the sample; approximately 98.5% occur only once, and roughly 0.35% lies in the top ten. The sample comprised naive CD4+ T cells sorted from blood. The subset here: CD45RA+ positively selected. The source is a man aged 25-45 years in good health.

V usage is TRBV6-1 and J usage is TRBJ2-3; D is unclear. Looked up from germline, CDR1 is MNHNS and CDR2 is SASEGT. The CDR3 runs to 13 residues. With 4 bases removed from V and 2 bases from J, the gap between germline ends came to 7 bases. The CDR3 spells CASSVGDTDTQYF. CDR3 coding DNA: TGTGCCAGCAGTGTTGGGGACACAGATACGCAGTATTTT.

The chain carries TRBV4-1 and TRBJ2-3; D may be TRBD1 (6 bases). CDR1 and CDR2 (germline): MGHRA, YSYEKL. This CDR3 comprises 16 residues. V lost 0 bases and J lost 2, with 12 bases in between. The CDR3 DNA sequence: TGCGCCAGCAGCCAAGATCACAGGGAAAACACAGATACGCAGTATTTT. Translation: CASSQDHRENTDTQYF.

V and J are TRBV5-5 and TRBJ1-2; D is unclear. The V gene's germline CDR1 is SGHKS and CDR2 YYEKEE (reference sequence). Trimming removed 1 base at V and 1 base at J, with 14 bases between. The CDR3 has 16 amino acids. CDR3 DNA sequence: TGTGCCAGCAGCTTGAACTTGTTCCGCGGTAACTATGGCTACACCTTC. Protein product: CASSLNLFRGNYGYTF.

The genes are TRBV5-4 and TRBJ1-2, with 8 bases aligning to TRBD1. V trimming: 4 bases; J trimming: 7 bases; junction bases outside the gene matches: 15. CDR1 is SGHNT, CDR2 YYREEE, per germline (reference sequence). The CDR3 totals 16 residues. Written as DNA, the CDR3 is TGTGCCAGCAGCCCAACTCCCAGGGGGCGCTCCTTTGGCTACACCTTC. The encoded protein is CASSPTPRGRSFGYTF.

The J gene is TRBJ2-1, the V gene TRBV7-8; 7 bases match TRBD1. Germline V CDR1 and CDR2: SGHVS, FQNEAQ. The CDR3 covers 18 residues. V shed 5 bases, J shed 9 bases, and the junction held 22 bases outside the gene matches. As DNA, the CDR3 is TGTGCCAGCAGCCTGTCATCAACGGGACAGCAATCGTCCGTTGAGCAGTTCTTC. This codes for CASSLSSTGQQSSVEQFF. The full variable domain, its missing parts supplied by reference TRBV7-8 and TRBJ2-1, is GAGVSQSPRYKVAKRGQDVALRCDPISGHVSLFWYQQALGQGPEFLTYFQNEAQLDKSGLPSDRFFAERPEGSVSTLKIQRTQQEDSAVYLCASSLSSTGQQSSVEQFFGPGTRLTVL.

The V call is TRBV2, the J call TRBJ1-1; D is perhaps TRBD1 (6 bases). The CDR3 spans 15 residues. V lost 4 bases and J 4 bases, leaving 16 bases between the germline ends. CDR1 and CDR2 (germline): SNHLY, FYNNEI. CDR3 sequence: CASSGRGRSGTEAFF. CDR3 DNA: TGTGCCAGCAGTGGCAGGGGAAGGTCGGGCACTGAAGCTTTCTTT.

The chain couples TRBV28 to TRBJ1-5; 9 bases are a match to TRBD1. Germline V gives CDR1 MDHEN, CDR2 SYDVKM. Losses at the gene ends were 6 bases for V and 4 bases for J; bases not matched to a gene: 7. The CDR3 loop spans 15 amino acids. CDR3 loop: CASRGQGGTNQPQHF. The CDR3 DNA is TGTGCCAGCAGGGGACAGGGAGGAACTAATCAGCCCCAGCATTTT.

CDR3 nucleotides: TGTGCCAGCAGCTCCCCCCCCCTTATTAGCTACACCTTC. This encodes CASSSPPLISYTF. The rearrangement links TRBV7-2 to TRBJ1-2; no clear D. The length of the CDR3 is 13 residues. CDR1 is SGHTA, CDR2 FQGNSA, per germline. V was cut by 4 bases and J by 9 bases, with 15 bases left in between.

CDR3 DNA: TGTGCCAGCTCACCACCGGCAGGGCGAGACGAGCAGTACTTC. Encoded protein: CASSPPAGRDEQYF. The rearrangement uses TRBV18 and TRBJ2-7; the D gene is possibly TRBD1 (5 bases). The ends were cut back, 0 bases at V and 5 bases at J, with 11 bases in the middle. Germline lookup yields CDR1 KGHSH and CDR2 LQKENI. The CDR3 spans 14 residues.

In the case of this clone: Other DNA sequences within the sample encode an identical CDR3. The chain links TRBV30 to TRBJ2-7; tentatively, D is TRBD1 (5 bases). The CDR3 runs to 12 residues. Germline V gene sequence: CDR1 GTSNPN, CDR2 SVGIG (reference sequence). The V and J ends lost 1 base and 3 bases respectively, with 7 bases between them. In nucleotides, the CDR3 is TGTGCCTGGAGTGCCCAGGGCTACGAGCAGTACTTC. It specifies CAWSAQGYEQYF.

The chain couples TRBV27 to TRBJ2-1; the D gene is possibly TRBD2 (6 bases). Germline values: CDR1 MNHEY, CDR2 SMNVEV (reference sequence). CDR3 length equals 18 residues. Trimming shortened V by 5 bases and J by 2 bases, and 22 bases separated the two germline ends. Written as DNA, the CDR3 is TGTGCCAGCAGTCCCCGACGGCTGGCGGGATCAACCTACAATGAGCAGTTCTTC. Its protein product is CASSPRRLAGSTYNEQFF.

The gene calls are TRBV6-1 and TRBJ1-1, with D hard to call. Deletions cut 3 bases from V and 3 bases from J, with 8 bases between. Germline values: CDR1 MNHNS, CDR2 SASEGT. The CDR3 is made up of 13 amino acids. Here the CDR3 DNA reads TGTGCCAGCAGTGAGTGGAGGGACACTGAAGCTTTCTTT. Its protein product is CASSEWRDTEAFF.

This clone is a singleton in its sample. This chain links TRBV28 with TRBJ2-3; TRBD2 matches 7 bases. V trimming: 7 bases; J trimming: 7 bases; junction bases outside the gene matches: 11. Per the germline V gene, CDR1 is MDHEN and CDR2 is SYDVKM. The CDR3 spans 14 residues. The DNA of the CDR3 is TGTGCCAGCACCAGCCCGGGAGGTATAAATACGCAGTATTTT. Amino acid sequence: CASTSPGGINTQYF.

This chain joins TRBV30 and TRBJ2-7; 9 nucleotides agree with TRBD2. Germline trimming cut 5 bases from V and 6 bases from J; bases unmatched to any gene: 8. Germline V gene data show CDR1 as GTSNPN and CDR2 as SVGIG (reference sequence). There are 13 residues in the CDR3. The CDR3: CAWDLAGWGEQYF. Here the CDR3 DNA reads TGTGCCTGGGACCTAGCGGGATGGGGCGAGCAGTACTTC.

Turning to this clone: One end of the junction varies from germline; a read error may be responsible. The rearrangement links TRBV6-5 to TRBJ1-2; possible D gene TRBD1, 6 bases. CDR1 and CDR2 (germline): MNHEY, SVGAGI. This CDR3 contains 12 residues. The CDR3 loop is CASSYPGEVVSF. CDR3 in DNA: TGTGCCAGCAGTTACCCAGGGGAAGTCGTGTCCTTC.

The chain combines TRBV5-6 with TRBJ2-3; no clear D gene. This CDR3 is built from 13 residues. Germline-derived CDR1 and CDR2 are SGHDT and YYEEEE. Trimming cost V 4 bases and J 0 bases, with 6 bases left between them. CDR3 nucleotides: TGTGCCAGCAGCCCCACCAGCACAGATACGCAGTATTTT. Translation: CASSPTSTDTQYF. Variable domain in full (rest from reference TRBV5-6 and TRBJ2-3): DAGVTQSPTHLIKTRGQQVTLRCSPKSGHDTVSWYQQALGQGPQFIFQYYEEEERQRGNFPDRFSGHQFPNYSSELNVNALLLGDSALYLCASSPTSTDTQYFGPGTRLTVL.

This clone was detected only once. The chain uses TRBV5-1 and TRBJ2-2; D not resolved. The CDR3 runs to 17 residues. Per germline, CDR1 SGHRS and CDR2 YFSETQ. V was clipped by 3 bases and J by 1 base, with 16 bases between them. The CDR3 DNA is TGCGCCAGCAGCTCCATTAGAGAGACCCAGAACACCGGGGAGCTGTTTTTT. Amino acid sequence: CASSSIRETQNTGELFF.

This clone was counted once. The chain combines TRBV10-3 with TRBJ1-3, with D possibly TRBD1 on 5 matching bases. The CDR3 runs 15 residues. Trimming stripped 6 bases from V and 4 bases from J, with 16 bases between. Germline V CDR1 and CDR2: ENHRY, SYGVKD. CDR3 in amino acids: CAISGTTASGNTIYF. CDR3 bases: TGTGCCATCAGCGGGACCACAGCCTCAGGAAACACCATATATTTT.

J is TRBJ2-1 and V is TRBV18, with D tentatively TRBD2 (5 bases). Trimming stripped 4 bases from V and 0 bases from J, with 10 bases between. Germline loops: CDR1 KGHSH, CDR2 LQKENI. The length of the CDR3 is 15 residues. The CDR3 here is CASSRNGNSYNEQFF. CDR3 DNA: TGTGCCAGCTCACGGAACGGGAACTCCTACAATGAGCAGTTCTTC.

The chain employs TRBV7-8 and TRBJ2-7; 12 bases fit TRBD2. CDR1 and CDR2 from the germline V gene are SGHVS and FQNEAQ. Trimming removed 5 bases from V and 0 bases from J; junction bases left unmatched: 2. The CDR3 runs 15 residues. CDR3 region: CASSATSGSSYEQYF. DNA of the CDR3: TGTGCCAGCAGCGCGACTAGCGGGAGCTCCTACGAGCAGTACTTC. The entire variable domain, with the rest obtained from reference TRBV7-8 and TRBJ2-7, is as follows: GAGVSQSPRYKVAKRGQDVALRCDPISGHVSLFWYQQALGQGPEFLTYFQNEAQLDKSGLPSDRFFAERPEGSVSTLKIQRTQQEDSAVYLCASSATSGSSYEQYFGPGTRLTVT.

This sequence joins TRBV7-8 and TRBJ2-7; 10 bases match TRBD2. CDR1 and CDR2 (germline): SGHVS, FQNEAQ. With V trimmed by 4 bases and J by 4 bases, 13 bases remained unmatched. This CDR3 comprises 17 residues. CDR3 coding DNA: TGTGCCAGCAGCTCCGACGCCGGTAGCGGGAGGAAATACGAGCAGTACTTC. Translated, it gives CASSSDAGSGRKYEQYF.

The chain joins TRBV28 to TRBJ2-7, with 7 positions matching TRBD1. After removal of 6 bases from V and 2 bases from J, the junction contained 13 bases not matched to a gene. The CDR3 spans 16 residues. Germline CDR1 and CDR2: MDHEN and SYDVKM. The DNA for the CDR3 is TGTGCCAGCAGACCCCCTTCCCTTGACAGGGCCTACGAGCAGTACTTC. Protein sequence: CASRPPSLDRAYEQYF.

The chain couples TRBV4-1 to TRBJ2-1; 10 bases map to TRBD2. The CDR3 spans 14 residues. V was pared by 4 bases and J by 9 bases, with 6 bases of the junction left unmatched. CDR1 and CDR2 (germline): MGHRA, YSYEKL. The CDR3 reads CASSRLAGVSEQFF. The CDR3 DNA reads TGCGCCAGCAGCCGTCTAGCGGGAGTAAGTGAGCAGTTCTTC.

The sample holds one count of this clone. The V gene is TRBV5-1, the J gene TRBJ2-1; TRBD1 agrees at 8 bases. Germline CDR1 SGHRS, CDR2 YFSETQ. This CDR3 is built from 14 residues. V lost 4 bases to trimming and J lost 2 bases; unmatched junction nucleotides: 2. CDR3 DNA: TGCGCCAGCAGCACGGACAGGGCCTACAATGAGCAGTTCTTC. This translates into CASSTDRAYNEQFF.

The V gene is TRBV11-2, the J gene TRBJ2-7; possibly TRBD1 for D (6 bases). The germline V and J ends were trimmed by 8 bases and 2 bases, with 13 bases remaining between them. Per the germline V gene, CDR1 is SGHAT and CDR2 is FQNNGV. CDR3 length: 13 amino acids. CDR3 DNA sequence: TGTGCCAGCGACCGGGACATCCCCTACGAGCAGTACTTC. Its protein is CASDRDIPYEQYF.

As for this clone: Other DNA sequences in the sample encode the same CDR3. The chain is built from TRBV20-1 and TRBJ1-4; D remains ambiguous. The CDR3 is 11 amino acids. Looked up from germline, CDR1 is DFQATT and CDR2 is SNEGSKA (reference sequence). V was shortened by 6 bases and J by 4 bases, with 6 bases between the two germline ends. Here the CDR3 reads CSAPFNEKLFF. Here the CDR3 DNA reads TGCAGTGCCCCGTTTAATGAAAAACTGTTTTTT.